This TCR beta chain came from a study of breast tumors, draining lymph nodes, adjacent tissues. Broader study findings: Tumors had less TCR diversity than lymph nodes, more than nontumor tissue.

A remark on this clonotype: Antigen unknown.

From the multiplex PCR reads, TCRdb called clonotypes with MiXCR, one entry per CDR3 protein. Found here are around 8,200 distinct CDR3 sequences, 65% to 80% of them singletons; the top ten hold around 45%. The receptor was derived from a female donor with breast cancer. Some clones in this sample may be carry-over from other donors' samples. Sequences were obtained from tumor-adjacent breast tissue.

CDR3 coding DNA: TGTGCCAGCAGCCCTCGAGGACCCCTTTATAATTCACCCCTCCACTTT. It encodes CASSPRGPLYNSPLHF. The chain employs TRBV14 and TRBJ1-6; D remains ambiguous. Trimming removed 4 bases from V and 4 bases from J, with 14 bases in between. Germline V gives CDR1 SGHDN, CDR2 FVKESK. This CDR3 has 16 amino acids. Looking up the rest from reference TRBV14 and TRBJ1-6 gives the full variable domain: EAGVTQFPSHSVIEKGQTVTLRCDPISGHDNLYWYRRVMGKEIKFLLHFVKESKQDESGMPNNRFLAERTGGTYSTLKVQPAELEDSGVYFCASSPRGPLYNSPLHFGNGTRLTVT.